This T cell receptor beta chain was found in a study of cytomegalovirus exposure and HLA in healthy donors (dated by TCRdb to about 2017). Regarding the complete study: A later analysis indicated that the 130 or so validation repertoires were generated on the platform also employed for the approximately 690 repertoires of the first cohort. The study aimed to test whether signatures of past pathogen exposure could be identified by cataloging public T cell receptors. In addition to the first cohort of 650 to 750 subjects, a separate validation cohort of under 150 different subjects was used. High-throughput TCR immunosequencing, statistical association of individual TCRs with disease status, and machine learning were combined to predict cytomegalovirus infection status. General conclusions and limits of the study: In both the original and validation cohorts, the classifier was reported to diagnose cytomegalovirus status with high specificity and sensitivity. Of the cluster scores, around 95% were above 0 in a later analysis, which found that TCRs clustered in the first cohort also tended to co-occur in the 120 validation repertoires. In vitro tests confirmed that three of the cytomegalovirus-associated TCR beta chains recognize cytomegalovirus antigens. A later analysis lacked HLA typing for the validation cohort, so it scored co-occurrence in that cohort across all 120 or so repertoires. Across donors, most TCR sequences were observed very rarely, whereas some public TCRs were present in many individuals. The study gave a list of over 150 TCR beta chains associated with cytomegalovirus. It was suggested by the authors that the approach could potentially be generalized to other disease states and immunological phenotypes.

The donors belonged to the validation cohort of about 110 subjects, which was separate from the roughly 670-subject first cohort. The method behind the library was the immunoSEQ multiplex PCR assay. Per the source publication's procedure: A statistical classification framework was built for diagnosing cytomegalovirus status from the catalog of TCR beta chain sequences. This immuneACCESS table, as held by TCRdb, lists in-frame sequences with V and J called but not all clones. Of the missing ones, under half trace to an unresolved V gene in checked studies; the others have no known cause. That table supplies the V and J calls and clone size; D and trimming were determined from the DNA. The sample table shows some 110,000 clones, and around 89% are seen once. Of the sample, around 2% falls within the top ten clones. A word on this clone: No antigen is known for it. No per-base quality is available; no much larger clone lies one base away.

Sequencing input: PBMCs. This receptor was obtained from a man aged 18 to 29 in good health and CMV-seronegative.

This receptor carries the CDR3 CASSQDRGLFNTGELFF. The nucleotide sequence is TGCGCCAGCAGCCAAGACAGGGGTTTGTTTAATACCGGGGAGCTGTTTTTT. Recombination connected TRBV5-1 to TRBJ2-2; TRBD1 lines up with 8 middle nucleotides. The CDR3 starts with the cysteine, ends with the phenylalanine, and has 17 residues. Only CDR3 DNA is held: 51 bases, read in frame from base 1. The germline V gene supplies CDR1 SGHRS and CDR2 YFSETQ. Trimming removed 4 bases from V and 5 bases from J; the gene matches leave 13 bases unexplained.